Sequencing of this T cell receptor (beta chain) was carried out in a study of blood T cell repertoires in COVID-19. Study details: Both acute and convalescent COVID-19 samples were obtained from the United States, Italy and Spain. T cells, B-cell-depleted T cells, or PBMCs provided the cDNA or gDNA that served as material.

Study processing details: Quantification of nucleated cells was approximated via reference gene primer amplification. Assay used: immunoSEQ multiplex PCR; TCRdb lists only in-frame clones, some missing. That table supplies the V and J calls and clone size; D and trimming were determined from the DNA. The sample shows more than 45,000 clones, about 83% of them seen only once. V was clipped by 0 bases and J by 0 bases, with 11 bases between them. Germline V gene sequence: CDR1 SGHTS, CDR2 YDEGEE. This CDR3 region has 16 residues. The rearrangement links TRBV5-8 to TRBJ2-3, with a tentative D call TRBD2 (5 bases). Sequencing was carried out using peripheral blood. The receptor comes from a woman aged 60-75 years with acute or convalescent COVID-19. CDR3 in DNA: TGTGCCAGCAGCTTGGTTGCAGGCGGGAGCACAGATACGCAGTATTTT. Protein product: CASSLVAGGSTDTQYF.